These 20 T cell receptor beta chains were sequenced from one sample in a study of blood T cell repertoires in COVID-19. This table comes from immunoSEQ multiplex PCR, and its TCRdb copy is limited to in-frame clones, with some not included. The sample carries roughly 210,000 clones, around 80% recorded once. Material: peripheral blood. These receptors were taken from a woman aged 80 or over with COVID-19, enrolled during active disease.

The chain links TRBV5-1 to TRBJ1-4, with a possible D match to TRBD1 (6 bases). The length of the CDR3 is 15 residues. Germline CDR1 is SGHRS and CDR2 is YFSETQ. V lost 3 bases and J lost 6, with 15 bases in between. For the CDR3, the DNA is TGCGCCAGCAGCTCCGGCGGGGGGCGGGATGAAAAACTGTTTTTT. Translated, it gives CASSSGGGRDEKLFF.

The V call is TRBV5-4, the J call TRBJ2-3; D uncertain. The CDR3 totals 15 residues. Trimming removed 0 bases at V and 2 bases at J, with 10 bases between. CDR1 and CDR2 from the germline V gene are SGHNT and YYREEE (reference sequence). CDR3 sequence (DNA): TGTGCCAGCAGCTTGGGGCAGGCATACACAGATACGCAGTATTTT. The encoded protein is CASSLGQAYTDTQYF. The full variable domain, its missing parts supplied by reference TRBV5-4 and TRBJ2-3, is ETGVTQSPTHLIKTRGQQVTLRCSSQSGHNTVSWYQQALGQGPQFIFQYYREEENGRGNFPPRFSGLQFPNYSSELNVNALELDDSALYLCASSLGQAYTDTQYFGPGTRLTVL.

CDR3 DNA sequence: TGTGCCAGCAGCTTATCTTCCAATGAGCAGTTCTTC. Encoded protein: CASSLSSNEQFF. The J gene is TRBJ2-1, the V gene TRBV7-9; D gene uncertain. CDR3 length: 12 amino acids. CDR1 SEHNR and CDR2 FQNEAQ come from the germline V gene (reference sequence). V lost 2 bases, J lost 6 bases, and 5 bases lay in between.

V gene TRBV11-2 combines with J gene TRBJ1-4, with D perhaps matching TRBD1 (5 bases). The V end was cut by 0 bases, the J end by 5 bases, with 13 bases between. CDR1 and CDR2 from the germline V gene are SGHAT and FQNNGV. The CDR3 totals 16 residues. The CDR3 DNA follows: TGTGCCAGCAGCTTAGATTGGACGGGGGGGAATGAAAAACTGTTTTTT. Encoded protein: CASSLDWTGGNEKLFF.

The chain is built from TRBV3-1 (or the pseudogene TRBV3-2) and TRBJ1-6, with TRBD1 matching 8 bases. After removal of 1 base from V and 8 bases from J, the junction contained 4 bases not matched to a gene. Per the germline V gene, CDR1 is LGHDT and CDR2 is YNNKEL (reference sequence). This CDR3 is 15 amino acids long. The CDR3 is CASSQVDRGYSPLHF. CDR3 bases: TGTGCCAGCAGCCAAGTAGACAGGGGTTATTCACCCCTCCACTTT.

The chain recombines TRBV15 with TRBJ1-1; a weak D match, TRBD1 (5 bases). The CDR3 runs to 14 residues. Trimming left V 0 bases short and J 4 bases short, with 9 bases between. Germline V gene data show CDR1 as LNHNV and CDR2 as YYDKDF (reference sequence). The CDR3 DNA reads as TGTGCCACCAGCAGAGATTTGACAGCCACTGAAGCTTTCTTT. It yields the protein CATSRDLTATEAFF.

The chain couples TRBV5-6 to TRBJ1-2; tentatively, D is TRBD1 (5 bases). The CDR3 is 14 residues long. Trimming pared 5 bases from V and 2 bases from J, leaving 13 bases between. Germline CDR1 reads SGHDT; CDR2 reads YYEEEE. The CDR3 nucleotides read TGTGCCAGCAGTCGCGGGACTCTCAACTATGGCTACACCTTC. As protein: CASSRGTLNYGYTF. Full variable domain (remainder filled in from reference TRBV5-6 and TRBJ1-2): DAGVTQSPTHLIKTRGQQVTLRCSPKSGHDTVSWYQQALGQGPQFIFQYYEEEERQRGNFPDRFSGHQFPNYSSELNVNALLLGDSALYLCASSRGTLNYGYTFGSGTRLTVV.

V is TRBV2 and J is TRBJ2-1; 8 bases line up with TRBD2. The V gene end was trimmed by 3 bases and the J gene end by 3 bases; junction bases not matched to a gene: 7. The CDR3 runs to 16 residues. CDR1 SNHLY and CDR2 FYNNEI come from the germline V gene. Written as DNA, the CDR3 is TGTGCCAGCAGTGACAATTTAGCGGGGTACTACAATGAGCAGTTCTTC. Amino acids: CASSDNLAGYYNEQFF.

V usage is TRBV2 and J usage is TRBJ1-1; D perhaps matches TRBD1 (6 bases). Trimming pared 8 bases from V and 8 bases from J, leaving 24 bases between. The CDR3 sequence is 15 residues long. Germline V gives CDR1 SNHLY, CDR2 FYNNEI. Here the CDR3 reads CASLSGGAPRREAFF. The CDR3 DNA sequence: TGTGCCAGCCTTTCGGGGGGGGCGCCTCGAAGGGAAGCTTTCTTT.

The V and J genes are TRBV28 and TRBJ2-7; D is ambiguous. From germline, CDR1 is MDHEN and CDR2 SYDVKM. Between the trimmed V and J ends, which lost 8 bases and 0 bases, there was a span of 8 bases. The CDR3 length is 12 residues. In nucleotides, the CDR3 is TGTGCCAGCCGCGCTAGCTCCTACGAGCAGTACGTC. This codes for CASRASSYEQYV.

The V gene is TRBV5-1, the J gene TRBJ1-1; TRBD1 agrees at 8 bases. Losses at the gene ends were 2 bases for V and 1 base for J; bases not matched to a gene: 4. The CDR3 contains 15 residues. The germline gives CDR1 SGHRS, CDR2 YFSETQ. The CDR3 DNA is TGCGCCAGCAGCTTCCAGGGGGCGACGAACACTGAAGCTTTCTTT. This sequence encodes CASSFQGATNTEAFF.

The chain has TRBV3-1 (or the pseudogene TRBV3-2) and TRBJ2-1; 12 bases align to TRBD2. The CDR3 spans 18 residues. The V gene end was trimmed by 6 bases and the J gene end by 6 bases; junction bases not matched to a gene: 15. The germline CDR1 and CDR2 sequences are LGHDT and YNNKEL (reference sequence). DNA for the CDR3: TGTGCCAGCAGGGGACACCCTAGCGGGGGGGCCTCCCCCAATGAGCAGTTCTTC. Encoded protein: CASRGHPSGGASPNEQFF.

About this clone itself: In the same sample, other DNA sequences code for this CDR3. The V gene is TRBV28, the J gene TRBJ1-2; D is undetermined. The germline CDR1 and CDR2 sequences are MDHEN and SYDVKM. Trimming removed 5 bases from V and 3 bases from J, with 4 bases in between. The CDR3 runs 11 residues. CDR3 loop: CASSRDYGYTF. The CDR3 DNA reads TGTGCCAGCAGTCGAGACTATGGCTACACCTTC.

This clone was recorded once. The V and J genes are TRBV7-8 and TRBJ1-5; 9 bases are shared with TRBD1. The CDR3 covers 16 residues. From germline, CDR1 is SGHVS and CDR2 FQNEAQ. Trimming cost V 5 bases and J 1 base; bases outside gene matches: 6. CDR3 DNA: TGTGCCAGCAGCCCCCAGGGGACAGGGAGCAATCAGCCCCAGCATTTT. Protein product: CASSPQGTGSNQPQHF.

The DNA for the CDR3 is TGTGCCAGCAGCCAAGGGACAGGGCATGGGCAGTTCTTC. It specifies CASSQGTGHGQFF. V usage is TRBV3-1 (or the pseudogene TRBV3-2) and J usage is TRBJ2-1; TRBD1 matches at 8 bases. CDR1 is LGHDT, CDR2 YNNKEL, per germline (reference sequence). The CDR3 sequence is 13 residues long. J was trimmed by 12 bases and V by 1 base; bases with no gene match: 5.

For the CDR3, the DNA is TGTGCCAGCAGCTTGGGGGGCAAGGGGAATGAAAAACTGTTTTTT. Amino acids: CASSLGGKGNEKLFF. J is TRBJ1-4 and V is TRBV5-6; a possible D gene is TRBD1 (5 bases). The CDR3 is made up of 15 amino acids. Trimming removed 0 bases from V and 5 bases from J, with 11 bases in between. CDR1 is SGHDT and CDR2 is YYEEEE in the germline V gene.

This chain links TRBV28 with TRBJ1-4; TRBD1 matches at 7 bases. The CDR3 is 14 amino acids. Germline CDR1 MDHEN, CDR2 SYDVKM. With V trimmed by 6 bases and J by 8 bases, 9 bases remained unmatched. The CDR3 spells CASRGTVRVEKLFF. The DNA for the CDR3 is TGTGCCAGCAGGGGGACAGTGCGTGTAGAAAAACTGTTTTTT. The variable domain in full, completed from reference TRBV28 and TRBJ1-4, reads DVKVTQSSRYLVKRTGEKVFLECVQDMDHENMFWYRQDPGLGLRLIYFSYDVKMKEKGDIPEGYSVSREKKERFSLILESASTNQTSMYLCASRGTVRVEKLFFGSGTQLSVL.

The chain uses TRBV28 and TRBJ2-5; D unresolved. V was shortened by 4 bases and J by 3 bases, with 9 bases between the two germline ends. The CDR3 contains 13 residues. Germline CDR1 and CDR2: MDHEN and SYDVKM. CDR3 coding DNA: TGTGCCAGCAGTTCGGAGCAAAAAGAGACCCAGTACTTC. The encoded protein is CASSSEQKETQYF. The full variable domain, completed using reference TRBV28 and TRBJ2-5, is DVKVTQSSRYLVKRTGEKVFLECVQDMDHENMFWYRQDPGLGLRLIYFSYDVKMKEKGDIPEGYSVSREKKERFSLILESASTNQTSMYLCASSSEQKETQYFGPGTRLLVL.

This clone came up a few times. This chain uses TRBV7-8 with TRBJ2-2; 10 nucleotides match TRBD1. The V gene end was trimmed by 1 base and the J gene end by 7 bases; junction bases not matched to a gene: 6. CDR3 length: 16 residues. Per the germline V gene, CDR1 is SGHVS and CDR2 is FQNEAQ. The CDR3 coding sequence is TGTGCCAGCAGCTTAGGACAGGGGGCGCGTAACGGGGAGCTGTTTTTT. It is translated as CASSLGQGARNGELFF.

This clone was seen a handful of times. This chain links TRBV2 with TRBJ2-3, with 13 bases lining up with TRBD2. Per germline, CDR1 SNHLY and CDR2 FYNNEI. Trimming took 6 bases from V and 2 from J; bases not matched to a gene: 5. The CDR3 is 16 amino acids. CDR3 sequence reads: CASRRTSGGLTDTQYF. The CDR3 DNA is TGTGCCAGCAGAAGGACTAGCGGGGGTCTCACAGATACGCAGTATTTT.